This T cell receptor (beta chain) was captured by sequencing in a study of shared clonotypes between healthy human individuals. General observations from the study: Shared clonotypes across all four donors exceeded non-shared ones in generation probability. Shared clonotypes: roughly 5% naive CD4, about 3.5% naive CD8, over 2% memory CD4, 0.4% to 0.45% memory CD8.

About this clone itself: Its antigen remains unknown.

CDR1 is MGHRA and CDR2 is YSYEKL in the germline V gene. This CDR3 region has 16 residues. Unmatched junction bases numbered 0, after V lost 1 base and J lost 0 bases. The authors loaded around 190 ng DNA, 28,000 or so T cell genomes, into sorted-subset replicate PCRs. Profiling relied on immunoSEQ multiplex PCR, and the TCRdb table lists in-frame clones only, not all of them. This table has about 380,000 clones, 90% to 98% appearing once. The V gene is TRBV4-1, the J gene TRBJ2-4, with 10 nucleotides matching TRBD2. Specimen: memory CD8+ T cells sorted from blood. This sample's subset: CD45RO+ cells pooled with CCR7-negative TemRA cells. The sequence came from a man aged 30 to 39 in good health. The chain's CDR3 is CASSQGLAGAKNIQYF. CDR3 nucleotides: TGCGCCAGCAGCCAAGGACTAGCGGGAGCCAAAAACATTCAGTACTTC.